These T cell receptor beta chains were read from a single sample in a study of T-cell memory formation after mild COVID-19. TCRdb passed the 5' RACE reads through MiXCR, listing each CDR3 protein once. The table shows around 200,000 distinct CDR3 sequences, with 20% to 25% occurring only once. The specimen sequenced was PBMCs or a T cell subset sorted from them (not recorded which). The receptors come from an adult woman who had mild COVID-19 (a few samples of this study predate the infection). Cell type and time point are not known. The CDR3 runs from the conserved cysteine through the conserved F or W. The D gene is left open where the match is weak. Clone size is stated in some rows and not others, as once, few, many or a class when expanded.

size: few; J: TRBJ2-1; V: TRBV24-1; D: .; CDR3: CATSDRPYNEQFF; DNA: TGTGCCACCAGTGATCGGCCCTACAATGAGCAGTTCTTC
size: few; J: TRBJ2-3; V: TRBV7-9; D: .; CDR3: CASSLAAGDADTQYF; DNA: TGTGCCAGCAGCTTAGCGGCAGGGGATGCAGATACGCAGTATTTT
size: .; J: TRBJ2-1; V: TRBV6-4; D: TRBD2; CDR3: CASSRGTSGPSNEQFF; DNA: TGTGCCAGCAGTCGGGGGACTAGCGGGCCGTCCAATGAGCAGTTCTTC
size: .; J: TRBJ2-5; V: TRBV15; D: TRBD1; CDR3: CATSGQGAGETQYF; DNA: TGTGCCACCAGCGGACAGGGGGCGGGGGAGACCCAGTACTTC
size: few; J: TRBJ1-1; V: TRBV12-3/TRBV12-4; D: .; CDR3: CASSESSLWTEAFF; DNA: TGTGCCAGCAGTGAGTCCTCCCTGTGGACTGAAGCTTTCTTT
size: few; J: TRBJ2-7; V: TRBV4-3; D: .; CDR3: CASSQARGSYEQYF; DNA: TGCGCCAGCAGCCAAGCTCGGGGCTCCTACGAGCAGTACTTC
size: .; J: TRBJ1-2; V: TRBV19; D: .; CDR3: CASSIGSGDGYTF; DNA: TGTGCCAGTAGTATAGGGTCTGGGGATGGCTACACCTTC
size: .; J: TRBJ1-2; V: TRBV4-3; D: TRBD1; CDR3: CASSQDSSGTAYGYTF; DNA: TGCGCCAGCAGCCAAGACTCCTCCGGGACAGCGTATGGCTACACCTTC
size: few; J: TRBJ1-2; V: TRBV7-9; D: .; CDR3: CASSLVGGNYGYTF; DNA: TGTGCCAGCAGCTTAGTGGGGGGAAACTATGGCTACACCTTC
size: .; J: TRBJ2-2; V: TRBV7-6; D: .; CDR3: CASSQITGGNTGELFF; DNA: TGTGCCAGCAGCCAAATTACCGGGGGGAACACCGGGGAGCTGTTTTTT
size: .; J: TRBJ2-3; V: TRBV9; D: .; CDR3: CASSVDREGLITDTQYF; DNA: TGTGCCAGCAGCGTAGACAGGGAGGGACTCATCACAGATACGCAGTATTTT
size: few; J: TRBJ2-1; V: TRBV11-2; D: TRBD2; CDR3: CASSLDQERGDDNEQFF; DNA: TGTGCCAGCAGCTTAGATCAAGAGCGGGGGGACGACAATGAGCAGTTCTTC
size: few; J: TRBJ2-1; V: TRBV6-5; D: .; CDR3: CASSYGAGRYNEQFF; DNA: TGTGCCAGCAGTTACGGGGCGGGAAGGTACAATGAGCAGTTCTTC
size: .; J: TRBJ2-3; V: TRBV30; D: .; CDR3: CAWCWSGSTDTQYF; DNA: TGTGCCTGGTGTTGGTCGGGTAGCACAGATACGCAGTATTTT
size: .; J: TRBJ2-1; V: TRBV12-3/TRBV12-4; D: .; CDR3: CASSPDSPERHEQFF; DNA: TGTGCCAGCAGTCCTGACAGCCCAGAGAGGCATGAGCAGTTCTTC
size: .; J: TRBJ2-1; V: TRBV5-6; D: TRBD2; CDR3: CASSLWLAGNNEQFF; DNA: TGTGCCAGCAGCTTGTGGCTAGCGGGAAACAATGAGCAGTTCTTC
size: few; J: TRBJ2-7; V: TRBV15; D: .; CDR3: CATSTDRGSSYEQYF; DNA: TGTGCCACCAGCACAGATCGGGGTAGCTCCTACGAGCAGTACTTC
size: few; J: TRBJ2-5; V: TRBV4-2; D: TRBD2; CDR3: CASSHTILAGETQYF; DNA: TGTGCCAGCAGTCACACCATACTAGCGGGAGAGACCCAGTACTTC
size: few; J: TRBJ1-1; V: TRBV7-3; D: TRBD1; CDR3: CASSLTGLGTEAFF; DNA: TGTGCCAGCAGCCTGACAGGGTTAGGGACTGAAGCTTTCTTT
size: .; J: TRBJ2-1; V: TRBV5-1; D: TRBD1; CDR3: CASSLAGQGSYNEQFF; DNA: TGCGCCAGCAGCTTGGCCGGACAGGGGTCGTACAATGAGCAGTTCTTC
size: few; J: TRBJ2-5; V: TRBV12-3/TRBV12-4; D: TRBD1; CDR3: CASRPSWDRGGETQYF; DNA: TGTGCCAGCAGACCCTCCTGGGACAGGGGGGGAGAGACCCAGTACTTC
size: few; J: TRBJ2-5; V: TRBV11-2; D: .; CDR3: CASSSDPGETQYF; DNA: TGTGCCAGCAGCTCCGATCCTGGGGAGACCCAGTACTTC
size: few; J: TRBJ1-5; V: TRBV12-3/TRBV12-4; D: .; CDR3: CASSYSRDQPQHF; DNA: TGTGCCAGCAGCTACTCCAGGGATCAGCCCCAGCATTTT
size: .; J: TRBJ2-3; V: TRBV5-1; D: TRBD1; CDR3: CASNQGQGGTDTQYF; DNA: TGCGCCAGCAACCAGGGACAGGGAGGCACAGATACGCAGTATTTT
size: .; J: TRBJ2-3; V: TRBV4-2; D: .; CDR3: CASSPGTGDTDTQYF; DNA: TGTGCCAGCAGCCCCGGGACTGGAGACACAGATACGCAGTATTTT
size: many; J: TRBJ2-2; V: TRBV4-3; D: TRBD1; CDR3: CASSQFPGQGTGELFF; DNA: TGCGCCAGCAGCCAATTCCCGGGACAGGGTACCGGGGAGCTGTTTTTT
size: .; J: TRBJ1-5; V: TRBV7-8; D: TRBD1; CDR3: CASSLPGQGFRAQHF; DNA: TGTGCCAGCAGCTTACCGGGACAGGGTTTTAGAGCCCAGCATTTT
size: .; J: TRBJ1-2; V: TRBV29-1; D: .; CDR3: CSVPGILDSNYGYTF; DNA: TGCAGCGTCCCAGGAATTCTGGACAGTAACTATGGCTACACCTTC
size: few; J: TRBJ2-7; V: TRBV20-1; D: TRBD1; CDR3: CSASVGTGENEQYF; DNA: TGCAGTGCTAGCGTCGGGACAGGGGAAAACGAGCAGTACTTC
size: .; J: TRBJ2-1; V: TRBV3-1; D: .; CDR3: CASSQIDRDEQFF; DNA: TGTGCCAGCAGCCAGATAGATAGGGATGAGCAGTTCTTC
size: .; J: TRBJ2-7; V: TRBV3-1; D: .; CDR3: CASSHKDGARSYEQYF; DNA: TGTGCCAGCAGCCATAAGGACGGGGCCAGATCCTACGAGCAGTACTTC